This TCR beta chain was profiled in a study of blood T cell repertoires in COVID-19. Data came from immunoSEQ multiplex PCR; TCRdb stores just in-frame clones and leaves some out. The table lists 150,000 to 190,000 clones, around four fifths of them singletons, with around 7% in the top ten. Which cohort a participant joined came from the clinical history participants gave. Symptom resolution, clearance, or two negative PCRs marked donors in Cohort 3 as recovered. The CDR3 contains 17 residues. V was cut by 0 bases and J by 4 bases, with 16 bases left in between. CDR1 and CDR2 (germline): LGHNA, YNFKEQ.

V and J are TRBV4-2 and TRBJ1-3, with D unresolved. This clonotype originated in a man aged 45-65 years who had recovered from COVID-19. Sequencing used PBMCs or T cells enriched from blood (not recorded which). The CDR3 protein is CASSQEVGRGHGNTIYF. The CDR3 DNA reads TGTGCCAGCAGCCAAGAAGTAGGTCGGGGTCACGGAAACACCATATATTTT.